Below, 24 T cell receptor beta chains from the same sample are listed, as sequenced in a study of blood T cells in healthy people across ages. Together with a sample-barcoded 5' primer, a J-beta primer mix was included in a second PCR lasting about 6 to 11 cycles. TCRdb processed the 5' RACE reads anew with MiXCR; each CDR3 protein has one entry. The profile covers 1.5 million to 2 million distinct CDR3 sequences, with 25% to 30% appearing a single time and 7% to 9% taken by the ten largest. The sequenced sample was blood. The receptors here all came from a woman aged 25-40 years in good health.

This clonotype showed up just once. This chain joins TRBV10-2 and TRBJ1-5; no clear D gene. There are 14 residues in the CDR3. CDR1 is WSHSY and CDR2 is SAAADI in the germline V gene. V was shortened by 2 bases and J by 6 bases, with 11 bases between the two germline ends. The CDR3 region is CASSEALGIQPQHF. CDR3 in DNA: TGCGCCAGCAGTGAGGCCCTAGGAATTCAGCCCCAGCATTTT.

This clonotype was counted only a few times. This rearrangement joins TRBV20-1 to TRBJ2-4; 13 bases are a match to TRBD2. CDR1 is DFQATT, CDR2 SNEGSKA, per germline (reference sequence). This CDR3 region has 17 residues. After removal of 5 bases from V and 13 bases from J, the junction contained 20 bases not matched to a gene. CDR3 sequence: CSAPRAERTSGSKEQYF. As DNA, the CDR3 is TGCAGTGCTCCGCGCGCAGAGAGGACTAGCGGGAGTAAAGAGCAGTACTTC.

Points on this clonotype: The junction shows a germline mismatch at one end, possibly a read error. The chain employs TRBV30 and TRBJ2-7; D possibly corresponds to TRBD2 (5 bases). Per the germline V gene, CDR1 is GTSNPN and CDR2 is SVGIG (reference sequence). This CDR3 comprises 12 residues. This CDR3 reads CAGSPTTVTQYF. CDR3 DNA: TGTGCCGGGAGTCCGACTACAGTAACCCAGTACTTC.

This clonotype occurred many times. The rearrangement links TRBV4-3 to TRBJ2-4; no firm D call. The germline V gene encodes CDR1 LGHNA and CDR2 YSLEER. The V end lost 0 bases, the J end lost 0 bases, and 9 bases lay between the germline ends. The CDR3 runs to 16 residues. CDR3 sequence (DNA): TGCGCCAGCAGCCAAGATAGGACGGTAGCCAAAAACATTCAGTACTTC. This translates into CASSQDRTVAKNIQYF.

On this clonotype: A read error is possible here, since a much larger clone lies one base away. The genes are TRBV20-1 and TRBJ2-7; TRBD2 agrees at 7 bases. The CDR3 covers 14 residues. Germline loops: CDR1 DFQATT, CDR2 SNEGSKA (reference sequence). V gave up 6 bases and J gave up 7 bases; unmatched junction bases: 15. CDR3 DNA: TGCAGTGCCACTCTCCCGGGACTACCCTTTGAGCAGTACTTC. Translating it yields CSATLPGLPFEQYF.

There are a few counts of this clonotype. The chain has TRBV7-2 and TRBJ1-6; D is ambiguous. This CDR3 has 15 residues. Looked up from germline, CDR1 is SGHTA and CDR2 is FQGNSA. The germline V and J ends were trimmed by 4 bases and 1 base, with 8 bases remaining between them. In DNA form, the CDR3 reads TGTGCCAGCAGCTCCGGCTTGTCCTATAATTCACCCCTCCACTTT. It translates to CASSSGLSYNSPLHF. The entire variable domain, with the rest obtained from reference TRBV7-2 and TRBJ1-6, is as follows: GAGVSQSPSNKVTEKGKDVELRCDPISGHTALYWYRQSLGQGLEFLIYFQGNSAPDKSGLPSDRFSAERTGGSVSTLTIQRTQQEDSAVYLCASSSGLSYNSPLHFGNGTRLTVT.

This chain links TRBV20-1 with TRBJ1-5; no firm D call. V was shortened by 2 bases and J by 2 bases, with 10 bases between the two germline ends. This CDR3 has 14 amino acids. Germline CDR1 is DFQATT and CDR2 is SNEGSKA (reference sequence). The CDR3 coding sequence is TGCAGTGCTAGACATCCTGGGGGCAATCAGCCCCAGCATTTT. Translating gives CSARHPGGNQPQHF.

This rearrangement joins TRBV9 to TRBJ2-3; tentatively, D is TRBD2 (6 bases). CDR3 size: 17 residues. V gave up 1 base and J gave up 2 bases, with 17 bases separating them. Germline V gene sequence: CDR1 SGDLS, CDR2 YYNGEE. Here the CDR3 DNA reads TGTGCCAGCAGCGTAAATACGGGGGTGTCTACCACAGATACGCAGTATTTT. This encodes CASSVNTGVSTTDTQYF.

This clonotype was counted a few times. V is TRBV6-2 or TRBV6-3 and J is TRBJ1-5; no clear D gene. Trimming took off 1 base at V and 0 bases at J, with 7 bases between the two ends. CDR3 size: 15 residues. Germline values: CDR1 MNHEY, CDR2 SVGEGT. The CDR3 loop reads CASSYWPDSNQPQHF. The CDR3 nucleotides are TGTGCCAGCAGTTACTGGCCGGATAGCAATCAGCCCCAGCATTTT.

The chain uses TRBV7-3 and TRBJ2-5; 9 nucleotides agree with TRBD2. V lost 5 bases, J lost 4 bases, and 11 bases stayed unmatched. Germline-derived CDR1 and CDR2 are SGHTA and FQGTGA. The CDR3 sequence is 16 residues long. CDR3 nucleotides: TGTGCCAGCAGCCCGGGCGGGGGGGCCGGTTCAGAGACCCAGTACTTC. Its translation is CASSPGGGAGSETQYF.

Remarks on this clonotype: Germline and junction disagree at one end, which may indicate a read error. The V gene is TRBV12-3 or TRBV12-4, the J gene TRBJ2-1; 10 nucleotides agree with TRBD2. The length of the CDR3 is 18 residues. This chain's CDR3 is CASWGLAGAPGSYNEQVF. CDR3 coding DNA: TGTGCCAGTTGGGGGCTAGCGGGAGCTCCGGGGTCCTACAATGAGCAGGTCTTC.

This clonotype was detected only a few times. The rearrangement uses TRBV7-2 and TRBJ2-6, with TRBD1 matching 9 bases. The CDR3 has 17 residues. After removal of 5 bases from V and 4 bases from J, the junction contained 9 bases not matched to a gene. From germline, CDR1 is SGHTA and CDR2 FQGNSA. CDR3 loop: CASSRKQGAPGANVLTF. DNA for the CDR3: TGTGCCAGCAGCAGGAAACAGGGGGCGCCCGGGGCCAACGTCCTGACTTTC.

This clonotype was recorded at least ten times. The J gene is TRBJ2-7, the V gene TRBV29-1; D call uncertain. V lost 2 bases and J 6 bases, leaving 11 bases between the germline ends. Germline V gives CDR1 SQVTM, CDR2 ANQGSEA. CDR3 length: 12 amino acids. CDR3 loop: CSVERARSEQYF. The CDR3 bases are TGCAGCGTTGAAAGGGCGCGATCCGAGCAGTACTTC.

This clonotype occurred many times. V gene TRBV4-1 combines with J gene TRBJ2-1; 12 bases agree with TRBD2. Per germline, CDR1 MGHRA and CDR2 YSYEKL. The V gene end was trimmed by 4 bases and the J gene end by 8 bases; junction bases not matched to a gene: 6. CDR3 length: 15 residues. The CDR3 is CASSPTSGGPYEQFF. CDR3 nucleotide sequence: TGCGCCAGCAGCCCTACTAGCGGGGGGCCCTATGAGCAGTTCTTC.

The table lists this clonotype with many counts. The chain carries TRBV6-6 and TRBJ2-1, with D unresolved. CDR1 and CDR2 from the germline V gene are MNHNY and SVGAGI (reference sequence). V was pared by 4 bases and J by 5 bases, with 6 bases between. The CDR3 loop spans 12 amino acids. CDR3 nucleotides: TGTGCCAGCAGTTCCACCGACAATGAGCAGTTCTTC. Translation: CASSSTDNEQFF.

Notes on this clonotype: With a much larger clone just one base away, this may be a read error. This chain connects TRBV5-1 to TRBJ2-7; 7 nucleotides align to TRBD1. Per germline, CDR1 SGHRS and CDR2 YFSETQ. The CDR3 contains 15 residues. The CDR3 sequence: CASSPRQGSAYERYF. The CDR3 DNA is TGCGCCAGCAGCCCCAGACAGGGATCGGCCTACGAGCGGTACTTC.

The rearrangement links TRBV5-1 to TRBJ2-3, with unresolved D. The germline CDR1 and CDR2 sequences are SGHRS and YFSETQ. Trimming left V 3 bases short and J 0 bases short, with 11 bases between. CDR3 length: 15 residues. The CDR3 is CASSYREGSTDTQYF. In DNA form, the CDR3 reads TGCGCCAGCAGCTATCGAGAAGGGAGCACAGATACGCAGTATTTT.

The CDR3: CASRLRNTIYF. CDR3 sequence (DNA): TGTGCCAGCAGATTGCGAAACACCATATATTTT. This chain uses TRBV7-9 with TRBJ1-3; D ambiguous. Deletions cut 6 bases from V and 5 bases from J, with 5 bases between. The CDR3 has 11 amino acids. CDR1 and CDR2 from the germline V gene are SEHNR and FQNEAQ (reference sequence).

This clonotype showed up many times. V and J are TRBV20-1 and TRBJ2-5, with 7 bases identical to TRBD1. Germline V lookup: CDR1 DFQATT, CDR2 SNEGSKA (reference sequence). V dropped 2 bases and J dropped 2; count of bases not matched to a gene: 5. The CDR3 has 14 residues. The CDR3 bases are TGCAGTGCTAGACTAGGGACAGTTCAAGAGACCCAGTACTTC. Its translation: CSARLGTVQETQYF.

This clonotype was recorded a few times. The J gene is TRBJ1-2, the V gene TRBV4-1; D uncertain. Germline V gene lookup returns CDR1 MGHRA and CDR2 YSYEKL. CDR3 length: 14 amino acids. V dropped 0 bases and J dropped 8 bases, with 13 bases sitting between them. CDR3 sequence: CASSQDSSGNGYTF. The CDR3, as DNA: TGCGCCAGCAGCCAAGATTCGTCCGGGAACGGCTACACCTTC.

CDR3 residues: CGGREGRSDTQYF. CDR3 sequence (DNA): TGCGGGGGACGAGAGGGTCGGTCGGATACGCAGTATTTT. The V and J genes are TRBV20-1 and TRBJ2-3, with D tentatively TRBD1 or TRBD2 (5 bases each). The CDR3 loop spans 13 amino acids. Germline values: CDR1 DFQATT, CDR2 SNEGSKA (reference sequence).

This clonotype was counted many times. The J gene is TRBJ2-5, the V gene TRBV15; 8 nucleotides match TRBD2. This CDR3 has 17 residues. Per the germline V gene, CDR1 is LNHNV and CDR2 is YYDKDF (reference sequence). Unmatched junction bases numbered 8, after V lost 1 base and J lost 1 base. The CDR3 reads CATSRVGRGGSQETQYF. CDR3 DNA sequence: TGTGCCACCAGCAGAGTTGGTCGCGGGGGGAGCCAAGAGACCCAGTACTTC.

The chain employs TRBV15 and TRBJ1-4; no definite D call. The CDR3 is made up of 14 amino acids. V was shortened by 0 bases and J by 10 bases, with 12 bases between the two germline ends. Germline V lookup: CDR1 LNHNV, CDR2 YYDKDF (reference sequence). The CDR3 nucleotides are TGTGCCACCAGCAGAGATATAGACCGTGGAAAACTGTTTTTT. This codes for CATSRDIDRGKLFF.

This clonotype was found many times. The gene calls are TRBV29-1 and TRBJ1-2; possibly TRBD1 for D (5 bases). Germline loops: CDR1 SQVTM, CDR2 ANQGSEA. CDR3 length: 16 residues. The germline V and J ends were trimmed by 0 bases and 3 bases, with 17 bases remaining between them. The CDR3 DNA reads as TGCAGCGTTGAAGAAGAATCGGACACCACATACTATGGCTACACCTTC. It codes for CSVEEESDTTYYGYTF.